The clone carrying this T cell receptor (beta chain) was detected ten times or more. Its antigen is as yet unknown. This sample was included in a study of T cells after yellow fever vaccination. The germline V and J ends were trimmed by 6 bases and 4 bases, with 13 bases remaining between them. Germline V lookup: CDR1 LGHDT, CDR2 YNNKEL (reference sequence). CDR3 length: 15 residues. General study points: The presence of abundant clonotypes contaminating from the bulk population was possible in FACS-sorted repertoires.

It was through 5'RACE template switching that TCR cDNA was made, with a universal primer site and UMIs added. TCRdb itself ran the 5' RACE reads through MiXCR, one entry per CDR3 protein. The sample has around 320,000 distinct CDR3 sequences; 8.7% are singletons. This receptor was taken from a man between 18 and 29 years old who received the YFV17D yellow fever vaccine. The sample was CD4+ T cells sorted from PBMCs, taken 5 days after the yellow fever booster vaccination. The chain combines TRBV3-1 with TRBJ2-6; D might be TRBD1 or TRBD2, each matching 5 bases. CDR3 loop: CASSLGGDGANVLTF. As DNA, the CDR3 is TGTGCCAGCAGTCTTGGGGGTGACGGGGCCAACGTCCTGACTTTC.